This T cell receptor beta chain was captured in a study of cytomegalovirus exposure and HLA in healthy donors. This CDR3 has 14 residues. V lost 8 bases to trimming and J lost 4 bases; unmatched junction nucleotides: 11. In germline, CDR1 is SNHLY, CDR2 FYNNEI. Both 60 Vbeta primers and 13 Jbeta primers went into the PCR. Some clones are missing from TCRdb's copy, which holds only in-frame ones; the method was immunoSEQ multiplex PCR. There are over 150,000 clones in the sample; 75% to 85% occur only once, and 6.5% lies in the top ten. A note on this clone: The antigen is unknown. No conserved phenylalanine or tryptophan is present at the end of the CDR3, so a read error is the likely explanation.

Study-level findings and limits: A previous analysis found most TCR beta V segments productive roughly 87% or roughly 30% of the time.

Regarding donors, all were healthy bone marrow donors. The rearrangement uses TRBV2 and TRBJ2-7; 7 nucleotides line up with TRBD1. The material sequenced was PBMCs. This clonotype originated in a woman in her fifties or sixties in good health and CMV-seropositive. In nucleotides, the CDR3 is TGTGCCAGCCGACCAAGGGGGCCGTTTTACGAGCAGTACCTC. It yields the protein CASRPRGPFYEQYL.